The clone carrying this TCR beta chain was seen at least ten times. Its antigen is unidentified. This sample was included in a study of human T cells and chemical hapten exposure. Overall study context: Small pooled library volume differences chiefly drove per-sample TCR yield variation. Study-level results: TCRs above 1 in 1000 frequency stayed constant with DPC sensitization.

Authors' data handling: The median was about 100,000 TCRs per sample, ranging roughly 23,224 to 690,600. TCRdb re-analysed the RACE reads in MiXCR, keeping a single row per CDR3 protein. The V and J calls and clone size are TCRdb's, not the authors'. This sample has about 46,000 distinct CDR3 sequences, with approximately 4.7% found just once. The CDR3 length is 14 residues. Germline V lookup: CDR1 SNHLY, CDR2 FYNNEI. V trimming: 5 bases; J trimming: 7 bases; junction bases outside the gene matches: 6. Time point specified: healthy volunteer bleed at 2 weeks. The study extracted total RNA from unfractionated whole blood.

The gene calls are TRBV2 and TRBJ2-3; TRBD2 aligns across 10 bases. The receptor's source is a female donor in good health. Some clones in this sample may be carry-over from other donors' samples. The sample taken for sequencing was whole blood. Here the CDR3 reads CASSLSGGAHTQYF. In DNA, the CDR3 is TGTGCCAGCAGTCTCAGCGGGGGGGCCCATACGCAGTATTTT.